This TCR beta chain was observed in a study of CD8 T cells in ankylosing spondylitis. Remarks on this clonotype: The antigen is unknown.

The TCR beta libraries were generated through quantitative 5'-RACE incorporating molecular barcodes. Using its own MiXCR run on the 5' RACE reads, TCRdb lists one record per CDR3 protein. Here the sample spans about 700,000 distinct CDR3 sequences, roughly 19% being singletons. Study-wide findings and caveats: Certain motif variants had earlier appeared in reactive arthritis synovial fluid and blood. Clones linked to disease, bearing a CD8+ phenotype, were relatively rare in peripheral blood. Characteristic of ankylosing spondylitis blood, it appeared, was a TCR beta motif comprising several highly homologous variants.

Trimming cost V 1 base and J 6 bases; bases outside gene matches: 4. This CDR3 has 15 amino acids. Germline V gives CDR1 SGHKS, CDR2 YYEKEE (reference sequence). The rearrangement links TRBV5-5 to TRBJ2-2; 9 nucleotides match TRBD1. The material sequenced was blood, either unsorted or a sorted T cell fraction (not recorded which). This sequence was found in a male donor with ankylosing spondylitis. CDR3 nucleotide sequence: TGTGCCAGCAGCTTGTGGACAGGGGTTCCCGGGGAGCTGTTTTTT. Its translation is CASSLWTGVPGELFF. The complete variable domain, with remaining parts taken from reference TRBV5-5 and TRBJ2-2, reads DAGVTQSPTHLIKTRGQQVTLRCSPISGHKSVSWYQQVLGQGPQFIFQYYEKEERGRGNFPDRFSARQFPNYSSELNVNALLLGDSALYLCASSLWTGVPGELFFGEGSRLTVL.